The rows below give T cell receptor beta chains drawn from one sample of a study of T cell responses to AZD1222 COVID-19 vaccine. The data were produced by immunoSEQ multiplex PCR, yet TCRdb's version contains in-frame clones alone and is incomplete. This sample has around 220,000 clones; about 95% occur once, and the top ten carry approximately 1.5%. The specimen comprised peripheral blood, sampled 28 days after the second dose of the MenACWY control vaccine. Source of these receptors: an adult who received the MenACWY meningococcal vaccine as a control. CDR3s include the opening cysteine and the closing phenylalanine or tryptophan. The order of the fields is D gene, V gene, clone size, J gene, CDR3 protein, CDR3 DNA. D genes are given only for firm matches. Size is stated for part of the rows, as once, few or many counts, or as a class when the clone is expanded.

TRBD1	TRBV7-9	-	TRBJ2-1	CASSLGDREFF	TGTGCCAGCAGCTTAGGGGACAGGGAGTTCTTC
-	TRBV5-8	-	TRBJ1-2	CASSLDGLGLPMGYGYTF	TGTGCCAGCAGCTTGGACGGATTGGGCCTCCCGATGGGCTATGGCTACACCTTC
-	TRBV29-1	-	TRBJ2-7	CSVVSTYEQYF	TGCAGCGTTGTTTCCACCTACGAGCAGTACTTC
TRBD1	TRBV19	-	TRBJ1-2	CASSIGLGGQGSGYTF	TGTGCCAGTAGTATCGGTCTTGGTGGACAGGGGTCTGGCTACACCTTC
TRBD1	TRBV29-1	-	TRBJ2-5	CSVGTGQETQYF	TGCAGCGTCGGGACAGGTCAAGAGACCCAGTACTTC
-	TRBV29-1	-	TRBJ1-6	CSVRNGPADSPLHF	TGCAGCGTCCGCAACGGACCGGCGGATTCACCCCTCCACTTT
-	TRBV18	-	TRBJ2-5	CASSPTRQETQYF	TGTGCCAGCTCACCAACCCGGCAAGAGACCCAGTACTTC
-	TRBV28	-	TRBJ1-1	CASRPQGPVATFF	TGTGCCAGCAGACCCCAGGGCCCAGTGGCGACTTTCTTT
-	TRBV5-1	few	TRBJ2-7	CASRTDIVYEQYF	TGCGCCAGCAGAACGGACATCGTCTACGAGCAGTACTTC
-	TRBV2	-	TRBJ1-5	CASRRGGNQPQHF	TGTGCCAGCAGAAGGGGGGGCAATCAGCCCCAGCATTTT
-	TRBV27	-	TRBJ1-4	CASSRRGSNEKLFF	TGTGCCAGCAGTCGGAGGGGGTCTAATGAAAAACTGTTTTTT
-	TRBV7-9	-	TRBJ1-6	CASAQGDNSPLHF	TGTGCCAGCGCTCAAGGGGATAATTCACCCCTCCACTTT
TRBD1	TRBV19	-	TRBJ1-1	CASSPVTGALNTEAFF	TGTGCCAGTAGTCCCGTCACAGGGGCCCTGAACACTGAAGCTTTCTTT
TRBD1	TRBV2	few	TRBJ1-1	CASSANPLTGGWDTEAFF	TGTGCCAGCAGTGCGAATCCATTAACAGGGGGCTGGGACACTGAAGCTTTCTTT
TRBD1	TRBV5-1	-	TRBJ2-1	CASSGTGSSYNEQFF	TGCGCCAGCAGCGGGACAGGGAGCTCCTACAATGAGCAGTTCTTC
-	TRBV3-1/TRBV3-2	-	TRBJ1-6	CASSHLNSPLHF	TGTGCCAGCAGCCACCTTAATTCACCCCTCCACTTT
-	TRBV11-3	-	TRBJ1-1	CASSMTVNTEAFF	TGTGCCAGCAGCATGACAGTGAACACTGAAGCTTTCTTT
-	TRBV28	-	TRBJ1-2	CASSLPGHPNYGYTF	TGTGCCAGCAGTTTGCCGGGACACCCTAACTATGGCTACACCTTC
TRBD2	TRBV30	-	TRBJ2-2	CACNSGSRTGELFF	TGTGCCTGTAATAGCGGGAGTAGGACCGGGGAGCTGTTTTTT
-	TRBV29-1	-	TRBJ1-2	CSVEGEDGYTF	TGCAGCGTAGAGGGGGAGGATGGCTACACCTTC
-	TRBV6-6	-	TRBJ1-4	CASMYIGAPEKLFF	TGTGCCAGCATGTACATCGGGGCACCCGAAAAACTGTTTTTT
TRBD1	TRBV9	-	TRBJ2-3	CASSSRDRMADTQYF	TGTGCCAGCAGTTCAAGGGACAGGATGGCAGATACGCAGTATTTT
TRBD1	TRBV10-3	-	TRBJ1-4	CATQGSTNEKLFF	TGTGCCACACAGGGGTCGACTAATGAAAAACTGTTTTTT
-	TRBV4-1	-	TRBJ2-1	CASSQAGESYNEQFF	TGCGCCAGCAGCCAAGCGGGAGAGTCCTACAATGAGCAGTTCTTC
TRBD1	TRBV27	-	TRBJ1-1	CASSPGQGSTEAFF	TGTGCCAGCAGCCCGGGACAGGGGAGCACTGAAGCTTTCTTT
-	TRBV19	-	TRBJ1-5	CASSIRGLGNQPQHF	TGTGCCAGTAGTATAAGGGGGTTGGGTAATCAGCCCCAGCATTTT
TRBD2	TRBV19	once	TRBJ2-1	CASSIRTSGTYEQFF	TGTGCCAGTAGTATTAGGACTAGCGGGACATATGAGCAGTTCTTC
-	TRBV4-1	few	TRBJ1-3	CASSQDIAVLGTIYF	TGCGCCAGCAGCCAAGATATCGCCGTTTTGGGCACCATATATTTT
-	TRBV30	-	TRBJ1-2	CAWSSGGNYGYTF	TGTGCCTGGAGTTCGGGGGGTAACTATGGCTACACCTTC
TRBD2	TRBV9	-	TRBJ2-3	CASSASGSLTDTQYF	TGTGCCAGCAGCGCTAGCGGTTCACTCACAGATACGCAGTATTTT
-	TRBV2	-	TRBJ1-1	CASRGRGETEAFF	TGTGCCAGCAGGGGTAGGGGGGAGACTGAAGCTTTCTTT
-	TRBV20-1	-	TRBJ2-3	CSARGTDTQYF	TGCAGTGCTAGAGGTACAGATACGCAGTATTTT
TRBD1	TRBV7-6	-	TRBJ1-5	CASSSQGGDQPQHF	TGTGCCAGCAGCTCCCAGGGGGGGGATCAGCCCCAGCATTTT
-	TRBV5-1	-	TRBJ2-7	CASSLESGGNSYEQYF	TGCGCCAGCAGCTTGGAGTCGGGGGGCAACTCCTACGAGCAGTACTTC
TRBD1	TRBV2	-	TRBJ2-2	CASRGTGGNTGELFF	TGTGCCAGCAGGGGGACAGGGGGCAACACCGGGGAGCTGTTTTTT